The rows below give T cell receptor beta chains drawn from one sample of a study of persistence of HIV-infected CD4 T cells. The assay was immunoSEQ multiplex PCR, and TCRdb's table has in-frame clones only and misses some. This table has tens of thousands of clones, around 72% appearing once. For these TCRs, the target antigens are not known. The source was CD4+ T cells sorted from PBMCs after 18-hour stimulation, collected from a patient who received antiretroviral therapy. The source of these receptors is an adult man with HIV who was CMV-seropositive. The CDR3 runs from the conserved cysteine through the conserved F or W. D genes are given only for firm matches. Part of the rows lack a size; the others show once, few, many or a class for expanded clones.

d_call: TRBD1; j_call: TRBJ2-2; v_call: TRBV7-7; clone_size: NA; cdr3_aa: CASSRDRGATGELFF; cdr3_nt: TGTGCCAGCAGTCGGGACAGGGGCGCCACCGGGGAGCTGTTTTTT
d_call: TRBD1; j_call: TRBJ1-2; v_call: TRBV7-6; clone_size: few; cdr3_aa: CASSPTDRDYGYTF; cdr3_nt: TGTGCCAGCAGCCCGACCGACAGGGACTATGGCTACACCTTC
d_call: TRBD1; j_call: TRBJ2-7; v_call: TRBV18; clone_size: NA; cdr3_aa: CASSPPGEGGREQYF; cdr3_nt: TGTGCCAGCTCACCCCCGGGTGAAGGGGGCCGGGAGCAGTACTTC
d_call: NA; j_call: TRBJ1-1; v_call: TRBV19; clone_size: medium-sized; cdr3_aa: CASTPSIGSTEAFF; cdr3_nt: TGTGCCAGTACCCCGTCGATTGGGTCCACTGAAGCTTTCTTT
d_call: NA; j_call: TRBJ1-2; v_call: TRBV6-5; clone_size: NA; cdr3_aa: CASSTDRQSYGYTF; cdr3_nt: TGTGCCAGCAGCACGGACAGACAAAGCTATGGCTACACCTTC
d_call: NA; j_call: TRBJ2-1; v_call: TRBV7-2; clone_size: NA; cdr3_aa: CASSGTRDSYNEQFF; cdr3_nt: TGTGCCAGCAGCGGTACCAGGGACTCCTACAATGAGCAGTTCTTC
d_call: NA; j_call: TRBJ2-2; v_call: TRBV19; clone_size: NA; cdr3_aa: CASSGAARFLPNTGELFF; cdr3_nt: TGTGCCAGTAGTGGGGCAGCTCGGTTCCTCCCAAACACCGGGGAGCTGTTTTTT
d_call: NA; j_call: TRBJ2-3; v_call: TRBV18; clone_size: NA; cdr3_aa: CASSLILGRDTDTQYF; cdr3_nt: TGTGCCAGCTCACTCATACTAGGTCGAGACACAGATACGCAGTATTTT
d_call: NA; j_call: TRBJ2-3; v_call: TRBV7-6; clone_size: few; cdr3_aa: CASSLCFEGVGERMGTDTQYF; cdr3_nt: TGTGCCAGCAGCTTATGCTTTGAGGGAGTGGGAGAAAGGATGGGCACAGATACGCAGTATTTT
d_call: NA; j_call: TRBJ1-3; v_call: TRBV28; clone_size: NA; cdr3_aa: CATSLGNTIYF; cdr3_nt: TGTGCCACCTCCCTTGGAAACACCATATATTTT
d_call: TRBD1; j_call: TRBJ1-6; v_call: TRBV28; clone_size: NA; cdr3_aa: CASDDPGQISPLHF; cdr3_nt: TGTGCCAGCGACGATCCGGGACAGATTTCACCCCTCCACTTT
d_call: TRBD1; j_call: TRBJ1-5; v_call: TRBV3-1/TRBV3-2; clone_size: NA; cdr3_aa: CASSQGTGGNQPQHF; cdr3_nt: TGTGCCAGCAGCCAAGGGACAGGGGGTAATCAGCCCCAGCATTTT
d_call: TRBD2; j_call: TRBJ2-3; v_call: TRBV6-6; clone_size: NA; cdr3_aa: CASSSGGRTDTQYF; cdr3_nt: TGTGCCAGCAGTTCGGGGGGGCGCACAGATACGCAGTATTTT
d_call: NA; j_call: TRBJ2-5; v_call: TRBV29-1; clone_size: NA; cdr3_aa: CSVGTQETQYF; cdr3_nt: TGCAGCGTTGGCACCCAAGAGACCCAGTACTTC
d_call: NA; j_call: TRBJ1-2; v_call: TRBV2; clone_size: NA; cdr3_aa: CASSGQTNYGYTF; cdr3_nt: TGTGCCAGCAGCGGACAGACTAACTATGGCTACACCTTC
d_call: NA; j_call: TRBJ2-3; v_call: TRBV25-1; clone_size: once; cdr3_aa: CASSEGGTDTQYF; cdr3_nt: TGTGCCAGCAGTGAAGGTGGCACAGATACGCAGTATTTT
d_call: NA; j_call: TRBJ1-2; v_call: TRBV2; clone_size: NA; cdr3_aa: CASSVNDNNYGYTF; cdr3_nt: TGTGCCAGCAGTGTAAATGACAATAACTATGGCTACACCTTC
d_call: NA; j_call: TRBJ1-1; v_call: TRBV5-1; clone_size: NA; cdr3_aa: CASSLEADTEAFF; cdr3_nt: TGCGCCAGCAGCTTGGAGGCAGACACTGAAGCTTTCTTT
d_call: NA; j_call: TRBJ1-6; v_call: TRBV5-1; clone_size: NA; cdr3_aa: CASSLDASPLHF; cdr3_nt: TGCGCCAGCAGCTTGGATGCTTCACCCCTCCACTTT
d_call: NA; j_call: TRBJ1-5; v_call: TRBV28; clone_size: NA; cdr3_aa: CASSFPGSNQPQHF; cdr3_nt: TGTGCCAGCAGTTTCCCGGGGAGCAATCAGCCCCAGCATTTT
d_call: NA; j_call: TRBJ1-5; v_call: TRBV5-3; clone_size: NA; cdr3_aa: CARSEGGQPQHF; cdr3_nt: TGTGCCAGAAGCGAGGGGGGTCAGCCCCAGCATTTT
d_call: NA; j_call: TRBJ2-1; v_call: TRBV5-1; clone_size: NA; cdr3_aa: CASSLARAMNEQFF; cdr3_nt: TGCGCCAGCAGCTTAGCCAGAGCAATGAATGAGCAGTTCTTC